What follows are 21 T cell receptor beta chains derived from one specimen sequenced in a study of cytomegalovirus exposure and HLA in healthy donors. Assay: immunoSEQ multiplex PCR; the TCRdb copy retains only in-frame clones and omits some. The sample consists of over 110,000 clones, around four fifths of them appearing once. The sequencing sample was made of PBMCs. The receptors shown here come from a woman younger than 45 in good health and CMV-seronegative.

The chain uses TRBV5-1 and TRBJ1-1, with 7 bases that match TRBD1. CDR1 and CDR2 from the germline V gene are SGHRS and YFSETQ. The trim removed 1 base at V and 2 bases at J, leaving 5 bases unmatched. CDR3 length: 15 amino acids. The CDR3 loop reads CASSLSGTVNTEAFF. The DNA of the CDR3 is TGCGCCAGCAGCTTGTCCGGGACAGTTAACACTGAAGCTTTCTTT.

The chain carries TRBV6-5 and TRBJ1-1; D may be TRBD1 (6 bases). This CDR3 comprises 16 residues. Trimming removed 2 bases from V and 8 bases from J, with 21 bases in between. The germline V gene has CDR1 MNHEY and CDR2 SVGAGI. CDR3 protein: CASSYDPTSRQAEAFF. The CDR3 DNA follows: TGTGCCAGCAGTTACGATCCCACCTCGAGACAGGCCGAAGCTTTCTTT.

This chain links TRBV7-9 with TRBJ1-1; 8 bases match TRBD1. Germline CDR1 is SEHNR and CDR2 is FQNEAQ (reference sequence). The CDR3 spans 15 residues. V gave up 3 bases and J gave up 2 bases; unmatched junction bases: 5. For the CDR3, the DNA is TGTGCCAGCAGCTTTAGGACAGGGAGAAACACTGAAGCTTTCTTT. It is translated as CASSFRTGRNTEAFF.

The chain employs TRBV7-9 and TRBJ2-7; 14 positions agree with TRBD2. This CDR3 is 14 amino acids long. Per the germline V gene, CDR1 is SEHNR and CDR2 is FQNEAQ (reference sequence). The V gene end was trimmed by 5 bases and the J gene end by 8 bases; junction bases not matched to a gene: 5. In DNA, the CDR3 is TGTGCCAGCAGCGTAGGACTAGCGGGGGGTAAGCAGTACTTC. Translating gives CASSVGLAGGKQYF.

Concerning this clone: The junction differs from germline at one of its ends, possibly a read error. The chain is built from TRBV4-1 and TRBJ2-3; 10 bases map to TRBD2. There are 13 residues in the CDR3. Germline V CDR1 and CDR2: MGHRA, YSYEKL. The CDR3 DNA reads TGCGCCAGCAGCCACGGACTAGCGGCTACGCGGTATTTT. Its protein product is CASSHGLAATRYF.

The chain is built from TRBV30 and TRBJ1-3; 10 bases match TRBD1. Germline CDR1 is GTSNPN and CDR2 is SVGIG (reference sequence). The length of the CDR3 is 15 residues. V dropped 7 bases and J dropped 4; count of bases not matched to a gene: 10. In DNA, the CDR3 is TGTGCCTCGACCGGGACAGGGGAAGCGGGAAACACCATATATTTT. It specifies CASTGTGEAGNTIYF.

The chain uses TRBV4-2 and TRBJ2-3; D might be TRBD2 (6 bases). CDR1 LGHNA and CDR2 YNFKEQ come from the germline V gene. V lost 4 bases and J 3 bases, leaving 17 bases between the germline ends. There are 16 residues in the CDR3. The CDR3 loop is CASSPSIGLNTDTQYF. The CDR3 nucleotides read TGTGCCAGCAGCCCCTCGATCGGACTAAATACAGATACGCAGTATTTT.

CDR3 loop: CASSPRQGAYTEAFF. CDR3 nucleotide sequence: TGTGCCAGCTCACCACGACAGGGGGCCTACACTGAAGCTTTCTTT. The chain carries TRBV18 and TRBJ1-1; 10 positions match TRBD1. After removal of 1 base from V and 3 bases from J, the junction contained 2 bases not matched to a gene. Germline CDR1 is KGHSH and CDR2 is LQKENI. This CDR3 has 15 residues.

The V and J genes are TRBV4-2 and TRBJ2-7, with 8 bases lining up with TRBD2. This CDR3 spans 15 amino acids. V trimming: 3 bases; J trimming: 1 base; junction bases outside the gene matches: 5. Germline V gives CDR1 LGHNA, CDR2 YNFKEQ. The CDR3 is CASSQETGGSYEQYF. The CDR3 DNA sequence: TGTGCCAGCAGCCAGGAGACGGGAGGGTCCTACGAGCAGTACTTC.

This clone has only one observation. The rearrangement joins TRBV11-2 to TRBJ2-1; 9 bases line up with TRBD1. From germline, CDR1 is SGHAT and CDR2 FQNNGV. The CDR3 contains 14 residues. The trim removed 7 bases at V and 7 bases at J, leaving 8 bases unmatched. The CDR3 coding sequence is TGTGCCAGCACCGTACAGGGGGCTCGGAATGAGCAGTTCTTC. It yields the protein CASTVQGARNEQFF.

This clone was observed once. The chain links TRBV7-6 to TRBJ2-1; possible D gene TRBD1, 6 bases. The V end lost 3 bases, the J end lost 4 bases, and 16 bases lay between the germline ends. CDR3 size: 16 residues. Germline CDR1 SGHVS, CDR2 FNYEAQ. The CDR3 bases are TGTGCCAGCAGCTTTAGCTTCCAGGGACAATACAATGAGCAGTTCTTC. Encoded protein: CASSFSFQGQYNEQFF.

J is TRBJ1-2 and V is TRBV9; D unresolved. Trimming removed 4 bases from V and 5 bases from J, with 18 bases in between. CDR3 length equals 15 residues. Looked up from germline, CDR1 is SGDLS and CDR2 is YYNGEE. The CDR3 here is CASSPTAREGYGYTF. In DNA, the CDR3 is TGTGCCAGCAGCCCTACTGCAAGGGAGGGATATGGCTACACCTTC.

The chain carries TRBV18 and TRBJ1-1; the D gene is possibly TRBD1 (6 bases). Per the germline V gene, CDR1 is KGHSH and CDR2 is LQKENI. Trimming removed 3 bases at V and 3 bases at J, with 14 bases between. CDR3 size: 15 residues. CDR3 nucleotides: TGTGCCAGCTCACCGAAAGGGGGTACGGACACTGAAGCTTTCTTT. As protein: CASSPKGGTDTEAFF.

V and J are TRBV28 and TRBJ1-5; the D is unclear. CDR1 is MDHEN, CDR2 SYDVKM, per germline. V was pared by 4 bases and J by 9 bases, with 7 bases between. This CDR3 comprises 11 residues. The chain's CDR3 is CASSSRWPQHF. The CDR3 nucleotides are TGTGCCAGCAGTTCGCGGTGGCCCCAGCATTTT.

The V gene is TRBV7-2, the J gene TRBJ2-7, with D possibly being TRBD2 (5 bases). V lost 5 bases and J lost 6, with 14 bases in between. The CDR3 has 13 residues. Per germline, CDR1 SGHTA and CDR2 FQGNSA. The CDR3 nucleotides read TGTGCCAGCAGCCAGAGGATCCGGGGCGAGCAGTACTTC. This codes for CASSQRIRGEQYF.

The chain uses TRBV27 and TRBJ2-1; D uncertain. The germline V and J ends were trimmed by 6 bases and 0 bases, with 15 bases remaining between them. CDR3 size: 16 residues. The germline V gene has CDR1 MNHEY and CDR2 SMNVEV (reference sequence). In DNA form, the CDR3 reads TGTGCCAGCAGCTTTAGTACTCCAAGCTCCTACAATGAGCAGTTCTTC. It specifies CASSFSTPSSYNEQFF.

The rearrangement uses TRBV6-5 and TRBJ1-6; 7 nucleotides align to TRBD1. The CDR3 has 14 residues. CDR1 is MNHEY, CDR2 SVGAGI, per germline. Unmatched junction bases numbered 7, after V lost 7 bases and J lost 7 bases. The CDR3 loop reads CASNRQGLNSPLHF. CDR3 nucleotide sequence: TGTGCCAGCAACCGACAGGGTCTGAATTCACCCCTCCACTTT.

This clone showed up just a few times. The chain has TRBV7-9 and TRBJ2-7; 13 bases align to TRBD2. The CDR3 totals 15 residues. The germline CDR1 and CDR2 sequences are SEHNR and FQNEAQ (reference sequence). With V trimmed by 0 bases and J by 6 bases, 2 bases remained unmatched. The CDR3 coding sequence is TGTGCCAGCAGCTTAGCACTAGCGGGGGGGTCCGAGCAGTACTTC. Translated: CASSLALAGGSEQYF.

The V gene is TRBV27, the J gene TRBJ1-4; 10 bases align to TRBD1. The germline V gene encodes CDR1 MNHEY and CDR2 SMNVEV (reference sequence). V gave up 4 bases and J gave up 5 bases; unmatched junction bases: 10. The CDR3 contains 17 residues. The CDR3 here is CASSSGQGRVPNEKLFF. The CDR3 DNA reads TGTGCCAGCAGTTCGGGACAGGGGAGGGTCCCAAATGAAAAACTGTTTTTT.

This clone was found a few times. The chain recombines TRBV18 with TRBJ2-7; 8 bases map to TRBD1. Trimming removed 3 bases from V and 2 bases from J; junction bases left unmatched: 6. CDR1 and CDR2 from the germline V gene are KGHSH and LQKENI. This CDR3 region has 15 residues. In DNA, the CDR3 is TGTGCCAGCTCACCCACGACAGGGGCGACCTACGAGCAGTACTTC. Translating it yields CASSPTTGATYEQYF.

This clone was observed at least ten times. The rearrangement links TRBV5-6 to TRBJ2-7, with a weak D call TRBD1 (6 bases). CDR1 SGHDT and CDR2 YYEEEE come from the germline V gene. The length of the CDR3 is 12 residues. V lost 2 bases to trimming and J lost 7 bases, with 10 bases between them. The CDR3 coding sequence is TGTGCCAGCAGCTTCAGGGACAAAGAGCAGTACTTC. It codes for CASSFRDKEQYF.